This T cell receptor beta chain appears in the sequencing data of a study of cytomegalovirus exposure and HLA in healthy donors (dated 2017 in TCRdb). Turning to the overall study: The 500 to 700 repertoires of the first cohort and the 120 or so validation repertoires were produced on the same platform, according to a later analysis. The aim of the study was to test whether cataloging public T cell receptors could identify signatures of past pathogen exposure. A separate validation cohort of roughly 110 different subjects was used in addition to the roughly 670-subject first cohort. To predict cytomegalovirus infection status, the study brought together high-throughput TCR immunosequencing, statistical association of individual TCRs with disease status, and machine learning. Points the paper makes about the study in general: A later analysis lacked HLA typing for the validation cohort, so it scored co-occurrence in that cohort across all 110 or so repertoires. The authors suggested that the approach could potentially be extended to other disease states and immunological phenotypes. In vitro tests confirmed that a few of the cytomegalovirus-associated TCR beta chains recognize cytomegalovirus antigens. The study gave a list of over 150 TCR beta chains associated with cytomegalovirus. Most TCR sequences were seen in very few donors, while some public TCRs were found in many individuals. Of the cluster scores, approximately 94% were above 0 in a later analysis, which found that TCRs clustered in the first cohort also tended to co-occur in the approximately 110 validation repertoires. The classifier was reported to diagnose cytomegalovirus status with high specificity and sensitivity in both the original cohort and the validation cohort.

The CDR3 numbers 13 residues from cysteine through phenylalanine. Here the CDR3 DNA is all that survives: 39 bases in frame from base 1. As encoded in the germline V gene, CDR1 is MNHEY while CDR2 is SVGAGI. V is reduced by 5 bases and J by 6 bases, leaving a spacing of 10 bases between them. Regarding this clone: Its antigen is currently not known. Base qualities are not recorded, but no much larger clone differs from it by a single base.

The donors were included in the validation cohort of some 120 subjects, a group kept apart from the roughly 680-subject first cohort. The library relied on the immunoSEQ multiplex PCR assay. In the original analysis: A statistical classification framework was built for diagnosing cytomegalovirus status from the catalog of TCR beta chain sequences. Sourced from immuneACCESS, this table was stored by TCRdb with only in-frame sequences that have V and J called. A share of the clones is absent; for the studies checked, an unresolved V gene accounts for under half, and the remainder has no known explanation. D and trimming were read from the DNA, whereas the V and J calls and clone size are those reported in that table. The sample table contains some 140,000 clones; only one count was recorded for 80% to 90% of them. Under 3% of the sample is held by the ten biggest clonotypes.

This clonotype originated in a man younger than 30 in good health and CMV-seronegative. The sequenced sample consisted of PBMCs. The sequence links TRBV6-5 to TRBJ2-2, with no reliable assignment of the D segment. The DNA reads as follows: TGTGCCAGCAGTACCGGAGAATCCGGGGAGCTGTTTTTT. Protein translation: CASSTGESGELFF.